The clone carrying this TCR beta chain was found many times. The data are from a study of blood T cell repertoires in COVID-19. Produced via immunoSEQ multiplex PCR; TCRdb's table is partial and in-frame only. The sample lists approximately 140,000 clones, about four fifths seen once, with more than 5% in the top ten. This CDR3 contains 17 residues. The germline V gene encodes CDR1 MNHEY and CDR2 SMNVEV (reference sequence). V shed 0 bases and J shed 4 bases, with 13 bases lying between them. V usage is TRBV27 and J usage is TRBJ2-6, with D unresolved. Sequenced sample: PBMCs or T cells enriched from blood (not recorded which). The receptor's source is a woman between 50 and 59 years old who had been exposed to COVID-19. The CDR3, as DNA: TGTGCCAGCAGTTTATCGAATCAGGCTGCGGGGGCCAACGTCCTGACTTTC. This gives the protein CASSLSNQAAGANVLTF.